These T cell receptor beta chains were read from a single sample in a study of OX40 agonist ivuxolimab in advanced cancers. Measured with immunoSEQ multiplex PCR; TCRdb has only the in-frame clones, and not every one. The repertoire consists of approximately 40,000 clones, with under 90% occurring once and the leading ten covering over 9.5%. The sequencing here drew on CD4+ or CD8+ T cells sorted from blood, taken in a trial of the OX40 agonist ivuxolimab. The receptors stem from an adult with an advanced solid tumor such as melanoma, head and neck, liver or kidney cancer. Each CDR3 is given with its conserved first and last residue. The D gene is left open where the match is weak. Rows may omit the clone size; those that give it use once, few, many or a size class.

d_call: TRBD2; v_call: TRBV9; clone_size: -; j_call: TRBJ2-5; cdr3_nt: TGTGCCAGCAGCGTAGATCCAGCGGGACCCCCGGAGACCCAGTACTTC; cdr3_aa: CASSVDPAGPPETQYF
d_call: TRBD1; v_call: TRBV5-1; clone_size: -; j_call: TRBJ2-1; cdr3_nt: TGCGCCAGCAGCTTCTCCCCGGGACAGGGAATCGATTACAATGAGCAGTTCTTC; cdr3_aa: CASSFSPGQGIDYNEQFF
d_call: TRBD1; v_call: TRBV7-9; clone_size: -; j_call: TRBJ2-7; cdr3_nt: TGTGCCAGCAGGGGACAGGGGATTAGCGAGCAGTACTTC; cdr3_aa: CASRGQGISEQYF
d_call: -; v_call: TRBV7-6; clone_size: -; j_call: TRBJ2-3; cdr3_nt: TGTGCCAGCAGCTTAATGGGGTTTGCGGATACGCAGTATTTT; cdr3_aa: CASSLMGFADTQYF
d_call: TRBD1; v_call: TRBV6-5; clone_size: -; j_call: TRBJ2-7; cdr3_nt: TGTGCCAGCAGTTACTCCCGACAGGGAACCTACGAGCAGTACTTC; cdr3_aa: CASSYSRQGTYEQYF
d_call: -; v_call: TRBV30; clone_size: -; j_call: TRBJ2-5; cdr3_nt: TGTGCCTGGAGTGTACAGGGGGGGATGGGGTCGTACTTC; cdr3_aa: CAWSVQGGMGSYF
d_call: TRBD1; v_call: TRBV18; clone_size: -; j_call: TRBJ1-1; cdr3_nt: TGTGCCAGCTCATCCACAGGGGGGAGGACTGAAGCTTTCTTT; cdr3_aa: CASSSTGGRTEAFF
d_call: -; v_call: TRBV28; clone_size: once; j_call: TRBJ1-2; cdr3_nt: TGTGCCAGCAGTTTCTCTTCCGGGACTGCGGTAAGGGACGGCTACACCTTC; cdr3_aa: CASSFSSGTAVRDGYTF
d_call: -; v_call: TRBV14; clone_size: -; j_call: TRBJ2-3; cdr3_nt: TGTGCCAGCAGCCAAGACGGGCAGGGCCGCACAGATACGCAGTATTTT; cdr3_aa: CASSQDGQGRTDTQYF
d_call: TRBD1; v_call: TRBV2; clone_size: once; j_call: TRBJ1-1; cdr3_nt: TGTGCCAGCAGTGCTATGGACAGGGCAGTAGCTTTCTTT; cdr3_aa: CASSAMDRAVAFF
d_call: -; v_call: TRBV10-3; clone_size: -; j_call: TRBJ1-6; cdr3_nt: TGTGCCATCAGTGAGGGGGCTGGTTCACCCCTCCACTTT; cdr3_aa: CAISEGAGSPLHF
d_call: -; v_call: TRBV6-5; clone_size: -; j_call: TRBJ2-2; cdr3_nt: TGTGCCAGCTCTAAGCGGAACACCGGGGAGCTGTTTTTT; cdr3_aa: CASSKRNTGELFF
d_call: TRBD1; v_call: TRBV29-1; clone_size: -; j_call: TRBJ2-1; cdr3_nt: TGCAGCGTTGAAGTGATCGGAGGACAGGTGATGTACAATGAGCAGTTCTTC; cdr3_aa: CSVEVIGGQVMYNEQFF
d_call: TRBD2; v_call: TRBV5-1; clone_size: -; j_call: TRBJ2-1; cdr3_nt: TGCGCCAGCAGCGGGACTAGCCCGCCGTTTATTGAGCAGTTCTTC; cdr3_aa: CASSGTSPPFIEQFF